Presented here are 29 T cell receptor beta chains from one specimen sequenced in a study of CD8+ T cells in alopecia areata. Treatment denoted: oral pan-JAK inhibitor, 5-10 mg twice daily. cDNA serving as the sequencing template came from extracted, reverse transcribed RNA. Using immunoSEQ multiplex PCR, the repertoire was profiled, and TCRdb retains in-frame clones only, with some absent. The table shows around 180,000 clones, with roughly 70% occurring only once. The sequences come from CD4+ T cells sorted from blood, collected around week 50, from a patient treated with tofacitinib. The receptors were gathered from a human donor with alopecia areata.

Worth noting for this clone: The junction departs from germline at one end; a sequencing error may be responsible. The CDR3 region has the DNA TGTGCCATCAGTCAGTCCGGACCCACAGATACGCAGTATTTT. Residues: CAISQSGPTDTQYF. The chain has TRBV10-3 and TRBJ2-3; D is uncertain. Germline V CDR1 and CDR2: ENHRY, SYGVKD. CDR3 size: 14 residues.

The chain links TRBV7-2 to TRBJ2-5, with a tentative D call TRBD2 (5 bases). From germline, CDR1 is SGHTA and CDR2 FQGNSA. The CDR3 length is 15 residues. V was cut by 5 bases and J by 0 bases, with 13 bases left in between. The CDR3 DNA reads TGTGCCAGCAGCGCCTGGGAGTCGAACCAAGAGACCCAGTACTTC. Translating gives CASSAWESNQETQYF.

As for this clone: Other DNA sequences in the sample encode the same CDR3. The chain employs TRBV7-3 and TRBJ2-5; D gene ambiguous. The CDR3 totals 13 residues. Germline lookup yields CDR1 SGHTA and CDR2 FQGTGA. Trimming removed 2 bases at V and 5 bases at J, with 9 bases between. DNA of the CDR3: TGTGCCAGCAGCTTAGGAAGCAGGGAGACCCAGTACTTC. Translating gives CASSLGSRETQYF. Supplemented by reference TRBV7-3 and TRBJ2-5, the full variable domain reads GAGVSQTPSNKVTEKGKYVELRCDPISGHTALYWYRQSLGQGPEFLIYFQGTGAADDSGLPNDRFFAVRPEGSVSTLKIQRTERGDSAVYLCASSLGSRETQYFGPGTRLLVL.

The chain has TRBV7-2 and TRBJ2-7; 10 bases align to TRBD1. The ends lost 2 bases at V and 3 bases at J; junction bases unmatched: 4. The CDR3 totals 15 residues. Germline V gene data show CDR1 as SGHTA and CDR2 as FQGNSA. CDR3 loop: CASSLFGTGVYEQYF. Written as DNA, the CDR3 is TGTGCCAGCAGCTTATTCGGGACAGGGGTCTACGAGCAGTACTTC.

This chain connects TRBV7-2 to TRBJ2-3; no clear D. Germline CDR1 is SGHTA and CDR2 is FQGNSA. Trimming removed 5 bases at V and 4 bases at J, with 7 bases between. This CDR3 has 12 residues. DNA for the CDR3: TGTGCCAGCAGCCTAAAGGCAGATACGCAGTATTTT. This codes for CASSLKADTQYF.

The chain joins TRBV7-2 to TRBJ2-5; D may be TRBD1 (5 bases). This CDR3 has 15 amino acids. The germline V gene has CDR1 SGHTA and CDR2 FQGNSA. Trimming cost V 3 bases and J 1 base, with 12 bases left between them. Here the CDR3 reads CASSFQGRSQETQYF. DNA of the CDR3: TGTGCCAGCAGCTTTCAGGGTAGAAGCCAAGAGACCCAGTACTTC.

This chain links TRBV7-2 with TRBJ2-5, with 7 bases aligning to TRBD2. J lost 5 bases, V lost 5 bases, and 5 bases had no gene match. The CDR3 totals 13 residues. Germline V CDR1 and CDR2: SGHTA, FQGNSA. CDR3 residues: CASSPGLLETQYF. The CDR3 DNA is TGTGCCAGCAGCCCGGGACTACTTGAGACCCAGTACTTC.

The rearrangement joins TRBV29-1 to TRBJ2-5; D not resolved. The CDR3 totals 12 residues. Germline-derived CDR1 and CDR2 are SQVTM and ANQGSEA. The ends were cut back, 4 bases at V and 3 bases at J, with 9 bases in the middle. The CDR3 coding sequence is TGCAGCGTTGGAGATTCAAAAGAGACCCAGTACTTC. Protein sequence: CSVGDSKETQYF.

The rearrangement links TRBV2 to TRBJ2-5; D is unclear. Germline V lookup: CDR1 SNHLY, CDR2 FYNNEI. Trimming took 4 bases from V and 4 from J, leaving 10 bases between them. The CDR3 consists of 13 residues. CDR3 bases: TGTGCCAGCAGTGGTCTCGGTCCAGAGACCCAGTACTTC. It translates to CASSGLGPETQYF.

This clone has ten or more counts. This chain connects TRBV19 to TRBJ2-3; D may be TRBD1 or TRBD2 (5 bases each). The V gene's germline CDR1 is LNHDA and CDR2 SQIVND (reference sequence). The V end was cut by 3 bases, the J end by 2 bases, with 9 bases between. The CDR3 has 14 residues. In DNA, the CDR3 is TGTGCCAGTAGTATCGGGACCGTCACAGATACGCAGTATTTT. Translating it yields CASSIGTVTDTQYF.

The chain carries TRBV4-3 and TRBJ2-7; 9 bases map to TRBD1. The germline V gene encodes CDR1 LGHNA and CDR2 YSLEER. The CDR3 runs to 15 residues. V gave up 0 bases and J gave up 4 bases; unmatched junction bases: 4. CDR3 DNA sequence: TGCGCCAGCAGCCAAGAGACAGGGGGGTGGTACGAGCAGTACTTC. Protein product: CASSQETGGWYEQYF.

As regards this clone: In the same sample, other DNA sequences code for this CDR3. V and J are TRBV9 and TRBJ1-5; 7 bases agree with TRBD1. This CDR3 comprises 16 residues. V lost 2 bases and J lost 0; bases outside the gene matches: 5. CDR1 SGDLS and CDR2 YYNGEE come from the germline V gene. The CDR3 region has the DNA TGTGCCAGCAGCGTGGGGGACAGCTATAGCAATCAGCCCCAGCATTTT. It codes for CASSVGDSYSNQPQHF.

V is TRBV29-1 and J is TRBJ2-1, with TRBD1 identical over 7 bases. CDR1 is SQVTM, CDR2 ANQGSEA, per germline. The J segment lost 7 bases and the V segment lost 3 bases, leaving 15 bases of the junction unmatched. The CDR3 is 16 amino acids. In DNA, the CDR3 is TGCAGCGTTGATGGGTTAAGTACAAAGGGGGCGAATGAGCAGTTCTTC. Translating gives CSVDGLSTKGANEQFF.

V gene TRBV7-9 combines with J gene TRBJ2-7; 8 bases align to TRBD1. The CDR3 contains 15 residues. V lost 6 bases and J lost 3; bases outside the gene matches: 10. Per the germline V gene, CDR1 is SEHNR and CDR2 is FQNEAQ (reference sequence). The CDR3 reads CASSSFDRGIYEQYF. CDR3 bases: TGTGCCAGCAGTTCCTTCGACAGGGGAATCTACGAGCAGTACTTC.

This sequence joins TRBV7-2 and TRBJ1-4; TRBD1 matches at 7 bases. Germline lookup yields CDR1 SGHTA and CDR2 FQGNSA. Trimming at V came to 3 bases and at J to 8 bases, leaving 9 bases not matched to a gene. The CDR3 covers 15 residues. The chain's CDR3 is CASSFGQAKGEKLFF. CDR3 nucleotide sequence: TGTGCCAGCAGCTTCGGACAGGCCAAGGGGGAAAAACTGTTTTTT.

The chain is built from TRBV25-1 and TRBJ2-7; TRBD1 agrees at 10 bases. Germline CDR1 MGHDK, CDR2 SYGVNS. The junction had 6 bases not matched to a gene; V was cut back by 1 base and J by 3 bases. The CDR3 consists of 16 residues. The CDR3 loop reads CASSESGQGIDYEQYF. CDR3 sequence (DNA): TGTGCCAGCAGTGAATCGGGACAGGGGATCGACTACGAGCAGTACTTC.

This clone was detected only a few times. The chain links TRBV5-1 to TRBJ1-1; D remains ambiguous. This CDR3 has 14 amino acids. Germline CDR1 SGHRS, CDR2 YFSETQ. V lost 0 bases and J lost 4, with 10 bases in between. The DNA for the CDR3 is TGCGCCAGCAGCTTGGGGCGGACGGGCACTGAAGCTTTCTTT. This translates into CASSLGRTGTEAFF.

V usage is TRBV30 and J usage is TRBJ1-1; D is perhaps TRBD1 (5 bases). The CDR3 spans 11 residues. The germline gives CDR1 GTSNPN, CDR2 SVGIG (reference sequence). V was clipped by 3 bases and J by 5 bases, with 7 bases between them. CDR3 DNA sequence: TGTGCCTGGAGCAGGGTAACTGAAGCTTTCTTT. It translates to CAWSRVTEAFF.

The V and J genes are TRBV30 and TRBJ2-5, with TRBD2 matching over 11 bases. With the DNA end fitting TRBJ2-7 better, the J assignment may be wrong. CDR1 GTSNPN and CDR2 SVGIG come from the germline V gene (reference sequence). The length of the CDR3 is 13 residues. CDR3 loop: CACSGTSGSEQYF. For the CDR3, the DNA is TGTGCCTGCTCCGGGACTAGCGGTTCCGAGCAGTACTTC.

The table lists this clone with a few counts. The chain carries TRBV29-1 and TRBJ2-1; no clear D gene. This CDR3 has 11 amino acids. CDR1 is SQVTM, CDR2 ANQGSEA, per germline. The V end was cut by 3 bases, the J end by 7 bases, with 7 bases between. CDR3 residues: CSVDAANEQFF. The CDR3 DNA sequence: TGCAGCGTTGATGCGGCAAATGAGCAGTTCTTC.

The chain joins TRBV29-1 to TRBJ1-2, with unresolved D. With 7 bases removed from V and 8 bases from J, the gap between germline ends came to 14 bases. Germline V CDR1 and CDR2: SQVTM, ANQGSEA. This CDR3 is 11 amino acids long. As DNA, the CDR3 is TGCAGCGCTAATGTTGGCCTCGGCTACACCTTC. It yields the protein CSANVGLGYTF.

This sequence joins TRBV5-6 and TRBJ2-1; 7 bases agree with TRBD1. Germline CDR1 and CDR2: SGHDT and YYEEEE. The length of the CDR3 is 17 residues. The V and J ends lost 4 bases and 4 bases, in that order; junction bases with no gene match: 14. CDR3 DNA sequence: TGTGCCAGCAGCCAGAGGTTAGGGGGCTCAGGTTACAATGAGCAGTTCTTC. It yields the protein CASSQRLGGSGYNEQFF.

V gene TRBV5-6 combines with J gene TRBJ1-2; 8 nucleotides agree with TRBD1. With 4 bases clipped from V and 2 bases from J, the junction kept 7 bases outside the gene matches. This CDR3 contains 15 residues. Germline CDR1 is SGHDT and CDR2 is YYEEEE. CDR3: CASSPRTGKNYGYTF. In DNA, the CDR3 is TGTGCCAGCAGCCCGCGGACAGGGAAGAACTATGGCTACACCTTC.

On this clone itself: The sample contains more than one DNA sequence encoding this CDR3. The rearrangement links TRBV6-5 to TRBJ2-7; D unclear. Germline CDR1 reads MNHEY; CDR2 reads SVGAGI. V lost 6 bases to trimming and J lost 5 bases, with 8 bases between them. There are 11 residues in the CDR3. In DNA form, the CDR3 reads TGTGCCAGCAGGTCCGTGCACGAGCAGTACTTC. It is translated as CASRSVHEQYF.

The V gene is TRBV30, the J gene TRBJ1-1, with TRBD1 matching over 7 bases. Unmatched junction bases numbered 5, after V lost 0 bases and J lost 7 bases. CDR1 is GTSNPN and CDR2 is SVGIG in the germline V gene (reference sequence). This CDR3 is built from 13 residues. The CDR3 nucleotides are TGTGCCTGGAGTGTAGGACAGGATGGTGAAGCTTTCTTT. It encodes CAWSVGQDGEAFF.

This clone is judged medium-sized (0.01 to 0.1%). The chain recombines TRBV19 with TRBJ2-1; 9 bases line up with TRBD1. V lost 7 bases, J lost 5 bases, and 9 bases stayed unmatched. The CDR3 has 15 residues. Germline assignment: CDR1 LNHDA and CDR2 SQIVND (reference sequence). The CDR3 DNA sequence: TGTGCCAGTACCTCGACAGGGGGGCGGGACAATGAGCAGTTCTTC. Protein: CASTSTGGRDNEQFF.

The chain carries TRBV29-1 and TRBJ2-7, with 11 bases aligning to TRBD2. The ends lost 7 bases at V and 3 bases at J; junction bases unmatched: 2. Germline V gene lookup returns CDR1 SQVTM and CDR2 ANQGSEA. The CDR3 has 12 amino acids. Here the CDR3 DNA reads TGCAGCGGTGGGACTAGCGGCTACGAGCAGTACTTC. It is translated as CSGGTSGYEQYF.

V and J are TRBV11-2 and TRBJ2-5; perhaps TRBD1 as D (6 bases). V was cut by 5 bases and J by 4 bases, with 11 bases left in between. Per the germline V gene, CDR1 is SGHAT and CDR2 is FQNNGV. The CDR3 has 13 residues. CDR3 protein: CASSTGQLETQYF. In nucleotides, the CDR3 is TGTGCCAGCAGCACTGGACAGTTAGAGACCCAGTACTTC.

This chain links TRBV9 with TRBJ1-6; TRBD1 matches 7 bases. The CDR3 spans 15 residues. Germline loops: CDR1 SGDLS, CDR2 YYNGEE. V shed 3 bases, J shed 7 bases, and the junction held 7 bases outside the gene matches. The chain's CDR3 is CASSATGQSNSPLHF. CDR3 nucleotides: TGTGCCAGCAGCGCAACGGGACAGTCGAATTCACCCCTCCACTTT. Full variable domain (remainder filled in from reference TRBV9 and TRBJ1-6): DSGVTQTPKHLITATGQRVTLRCSPRSGDLSVYWYQQSLDQGLQFLIQYYNGEERAKGNILERFSAQQFPDLHSELNLSSLELGDSALYFCASSATGQSNSPLHFGNGTRLTVT.